Listed below are T cell receptor beta chains from one sample, sequenced in a study of T cells in Graves' hyperthyroidism and ophthalmopathy. TCRdb independently ran MiXCR on the multiplex PCR reads; one entry per CDR3 protein. The sample yields 470,000 or so distinct CDR3 sequences, roughly 20% seen once. The sequencing input was blood. These receptors were taken from a young man with Graves' hyperthyroidism. Each CDR3 is given with its conserved first and last residue. A D gene is named only where the DNA matches it firmly. Where a row states a size, it is once, few, many or the class of an expanded clone; other rows omit it.

size: many; length: 14; J: TRBJ1-5; V: TRBV20-1; D: -; DNA: TGCAGTGCTAGAGATCGGCGGGGCAATCAGCCCCAGCATTTT; CDR3: CSARDRRGNQPQHF
size: many; length: 16; J: TRBJ1-2; V: TRBV2; D: -; DNA: TGTGCCAGCAGTCTGTATACAGGGCCTCTGGGGAATGGCTACACCTTC; CDR3: CASSLYTGPLGNGYTF
size: -; length: 14; J: TRBJ2-2; V: TRBV29-1; D: -; DNA: TGCAGCGTTGAGGAGGGGGCGAACACCGGGGAGCTGTTTTTT; CDR3: CSVEEGANTGELFF
size: many; length: 13; J: TRBJ2-7; V: TRBV2; D: TRBD1; DNA: TGTGCCAGCAGTGGGGACAGGCTCTACGAGCAGTACTTC; CDR3: CASSGDRLYEQYF
size: few; length: 12; J: TRBJ2-7; V: TRBV29-1; D: -; DNA: TGCAGCGCCTCCCCCAGCATCGGCGAGCAGTACTTC; CDR3: CSASPSIGEQYF
size: many; length: 16; J: TRBJ2-7; V: TRBV30; D: -; DNA: TGTGCCTGGAGTTCAAGAGGTCGGGGCGCCTTTCGCGAGCAGTACTTC; CDR3: CAWSSRGRGAFREQYF
size: -; length: 15; J: TRBJ1-6; V: TRBV2; D: -; DNA: TGTGCCAGCAGTGAAGCGGTCGCCTATAATTCACCCCTCCACTTT; CDR3: CASSEAVAYNSPLHF
size: many; length: 14; J: TRBJ2-7; V: TRBV7-9; D: TRBD2; DNA: TGTGCCATTAGTGGGATAGCGGGGAAACGCGAGCAGTACTTC; CDR3: CAISGIAGKREQYF
size: -; length: 14; J: TRBJ2-7; V: TRBV10-3; D: -; DNA: TGTGCCATCAGTGAATTCGAGGAGAACTACGAGCAGTACTTC; CDR3: CAISEFEENYEQYF
size: many; length: 16; J: TRBJ1-2; V: TRBV6-1; D: TRBD1; DNA: TGTGCCAGCAGTACCCAAGAAGCCGGGACAGGTTATGGCTACACCTTC; CDR3: CASSTQEAGTGYGYTF
size: -; length: 16; J: TRBJ2-4; V: TRBV11-2; D: -; DNA: TGTGCCAGCAGCTTAGAACAGATTGGAGCCAAAAACATTCAGTACTTC; CDR3: CASSLEQIGAKNIQYF
size: -; length: 15; J: TRBJ2-7; V: TRBV28; D: TRBD1; DNA: TGTGCCAGCAGTTTCTCCGGGACAGCCTCCTACGAGCAGTACTTC; CDR3: CASSFSGTASYEQYF
size: many; length: 14; J: TRBJ2-2; V: TRBV20-1; D: -; DNA: TGCAGTGCTAGAGACGACAAGAACACCGGGGAGCTGTTTTTT; CDR3: CSARDDKNTGELFF
size: few; length: 14; J: TRBJ1-5; V: TRBV6-1; D: -; DNA: TGTGCCAGCAGTGAAGCGTCGGGGGGCGGGCCCCAGCATTTT; CDR3: CASSEASGGGPQHF
size: -; length: 14; J: TRBJ1-1; V: TRBV28; D: TRBD1; DNA: TGTGCCAGCAGTCACAGGGGTGGCTTCACTGAAGCTTTCTTT; CDR3: CASSHRGGFTEAFF
size: many; length: 15; J: TRBJ1-5; V: TRBV10-3; D: TRBD1; DNA: TGTGCCATCAGTGAAGCCAGGGGGATTGATCAGCCCCAGCATTTT; CDR3: CAISEARGIDQPQHF
size: -; length: 14; J: TRBJ1-5; V: TRBV6-1; D: -; DNA: TGTGCCAGCAGTGAGGACAGATACAATCAGCCCCAGCATTTT; CDR3: CASSEDRYNQPQHF
size: many; length: 14; J: TRBJ1-1; V: TRBV6-1; D: TRBD1; DNA: TGTGCCAGCAGCAATAGAGACAGGGGGCGAGAAGCTTTCTTT; CDR3: CASSNRDRGREAFF
size: few; length: 16; J: TRBJ1-1; V: TRBV27; D: -; DNA: TGTGCCAGCAGTCTTTTCTGGACGGATTCGAACACTGAAGCTTTCTTT; CDR3: CASSLFWTDSNTEAFF
size: -; length: 14; J: TRBJ2-7; V: TRBV28; D: -; DNA: TGTGCCAGCAGCCCCCGGGACCTTTCCTACGAGCAGTACTTC; CDR3: CASSPRDLSYEQYF
size: many; length: 13; J: TRBJ1-2; V: TRBV19; D: -; DNA: TGTGCCAGTAGGCTTACAGGGTTCTATGGCTACACCTTC; CDR3: CASRLTGFYGYTF
size: -; length: 15; J: TRBJ2-7; V: TRBV7-9; D: -; DNA: TGTGCCAGCAGCTCCAGGGAGCTAAGCTCCTACGAGCAGTACTTC; CDR3: CASSSRELSSYEQYF
size: many; length: 15; J: TRBJ2-5; V: TRBV28; D: TRBD2; DNA: TGTGCCAGCAGAGCCCCCCTAGCGGGGCGAGAGACCCAGTACTTC; CDR3: CASRAPLAGRETQYF
size: many; length: 16; J: TRBJ1-2; V: TRBV4-1; D: -; DNA: TGCGCCAGCAGTCCTAATTTGAAGGGGACTCCTAATGGCTACACCTTC; CDR3: CASSPNLKGTPNGYTF
size: many; length: 18; J: TRBJ2-7; V: TRBV6-4; D: -; DNA: TGTGCCAGCAGTGACTTTCGAAGGGGCGGAGCCTTCTCCTACGAGCAGTACTTC; CDR3: CASSDFRRGGAFSYEQYF
size: many; length: 14; J: TRBJ2-7; V: TRBV20-1; D: -; DNA: TGCAGTGCTAGAAGGAGGGGGGGTTCCTACGAGCAGTACTTC; CDR3: CSARRRGGSYEQYF
size: many; length: 13; J: TRBJ2-7; V: TRBV27; D: TRBD2; DNA: TGTGCCAGCAGTTTACCGGGGGGCTACGAGCAGTACTTC; CDR3: CASSLPGGYEQYF
size: many; length: 15; J: TRBJ1-2; V: TRBV18; D: -; DNA: TGTGCCAGCTCACCACCGACGGGGGCTACGGACGGCTACACCTTC; CDR3: CASSPPTGATDGYTF
size: -; length: 16; J: TRBJ2-7; V: TRBV18; D: TRBD1; DNA: TGTGCCAGCTCACCACTCGTTACAGGGGAGTTGGGCGAGCAGTACTTC; CDR3: CASSPLVTGELGEQYF
size: few; length: 16; J: TRBJ1-3; V: TRBV11-1; D: -; DNA: TGTGCCAGCACCAGATTCGATCCGAGCTCTGGAAACACCATATATTTT; CDR3: CASTRFDPSSGNTIYF
size: -; length: 12; J: TRBJ1-2; V: TRBV6-4; D: TRBD1; DNA: TGTGCCACCCGGGGACAGAACTATGGCTACACCTTC; CDR3: CATRGQNYGYTF
size: -; length: 13; J: TRBJ2-7; V: TRBV20-1; D: -; DNA: TGCAGTGCTTCCACGGGACCATCCTACGAGCAGTACTTC; CDR3: CSASTGPSYEQYF
size: many; length: 16; J: TRBJ1-5; V: TRBV5-1; D: TRBD1; DNA: TGCGCCAGCAGCTTAGTAGGACAGGGGCGCAATCAGCCCCAGCATTTT; CDR3: CASSLVGQGRNQPQHF
size: many; length: 13; J: TRBJ1-5; V: TRBV6-2/TRBV6-3; D: -; DNA: TGTGCCAGCAGTTACAGCCAGGATCCGCCCCAGCATTTT; CDR3: CASSYSQDPPQHF
size: many; length: 13; J: TRBJ2-2; V: TRBV6-1; D: -; DNA: TGTGCCAGCAGTGGGCCTCTCCCCGGGGAGCTGTTTTTT; CDR3: CASSGPLPGELFF
size: -; length: 15; J: TRBJ1-2; V: TRBV12-3/TRBV12-4; D: TRBD1; DNA: TGTGCCAGCAGTTGGGCGGGACAGACAGATGGAGGCTACACCTTC; CDR3: CASSWAGQTDGGYTF
size: many; length: 14; J: TRBJ1-5; V: TRBV20-1; D: TRBD1; DNA: TGCAGTGCTAGAGATCGCAGGGGGTATCAGCCCCAGCATTTT; CDR3: CSARDRRGYQPQHF
size: many; length: 15; J: TRBJ2-6; V: TRBV5-1; D: -; DNA: TGCGCCAGCAGCGGCCAGGGAACCGGGGCCAACGTCCTGACTTTC; CDR3: CASSGQGTGANVLTF
size: many; length: 18; J: TRBJ1-2; V: TRBV6-4; D: TRBD1; DNA: TGTGCCAGCAGAGACCCCCGGACAGGGGGAACCGGAGACTATGGCTACACCTTC; CDR3: CASRDPRTGGTGDYGYTF
size: few; length: 13; J: TRBJ1-5; V: TRBV12-3/TRBV12-4; D: -; DNA: TGTGCCAGCAGTTTACAACCCAGACAGCCCCAGCATTTT; CDR3: CASSLQPRQPQHF
size: -; length: 16; J: TRBJ2-7; V: TRBV19; D: -; DNA: TGTGCCAGTAGTTGGACGGGCACCCGCATGCTGAACGAGCAGTACTTC; CDR3: CASSWTGTRMLNEQYF
size: many; length: 17; J: TRBJ2-7; V: TRBV11-2; D: TRBD2; DNA: TGTGCCAGCAGCCGGAGGGAGAGCGGGGGGACAACCTACGAGCAGTACTTC; CDR3: CASSRRESGGTTYEQYF
size: -; length: 13; J: TRBJ2-7; V: TRBV7-8; D: -; DNA: TGTGCCAGCAGCTTACAGAGAGGGAGGGAGCAGTACTTC; CDR3: CASSLQRGREQYF
size: many; length: 13; J: TRBJ2-7; V: TRBV11-3; D: -; DNA: TGTGCCAGCACCGTTACCCCCAGGGCCGAGCAGTACTTC; CDR3: CASTVTPRAEQYF
size: -; length: 14; J: TRBJ1-1; V: TRBV9; D: -; DNA: TGTGCCAGCAGCGTAGACGGCAGGGGCACTGAAGCTTTCTTT; CDR3: CASSVDGRGTEAFF
size: many; length: 13; J: TRBJ2-5; V: TRBV6-7; D: -; DNA: TGTGCCAAAAACTCAGCGTACCAAGAGACCCAGTACTTC; CDR3: CAKNSAYQETQYF
size: many; length: 13; J: TRBJ1-2; V: TRBV6-5; D: -; DNA: TGTGCCAGCAGTTACTCAGGAAACTATGGCTACACCTTC; CDR3: CASSYSGNYGYTF
size: -; length: 15; J: TRBJ1-1; V: TRBV5-1; D: -; DNA: TGCGCCAGCAGCTTGTATGGGGGGCCGAGAACTGAAGCTTTCTTT; CDR3: CASSLYGGPRTEAFF
size: -; length: 17; J: TRBJ2-7; V: TRBV3-1; D: -; DNA: TGTGCCAGCAGCCAAGTTTGGGGTTCACTCCTTAATGGCGAGCTGTACTTC; CDR3: CASSQVWGSLLNGELYF
size: once; length: 14; J: TRBJ1-3; V: TRBV6-5; D: -; DNA: TGTGCCAGCAGTTACGACAGTATAGGAAACACCATATATTTT; CDR3: CASSYDSIGNTIYF
size: few; length: 16; J: TRBJ1-1; V: TRBV5-5; D: -; DNA: TGTGCCAGCAGCTTGGTAGCAGACCCCAATTACACTGAAGCTTTCTTT; CDR3: CASSLVADPNYTEAFF
size: many; length: 14; J: TRBJ2-7; V: TRBV6-1; D: TRBD1; DNA: TGTGCCAGTGGCCACGGGACAGGGTACTACGAGCAGTACTTC; CDR3: CASGHGTGYYEQYF
size: many; length: 16; J: TRBJ2-2; V: TRBV5-1; D: TRBD1; DNA: TGCGCCAGCAGCACGAGGGGACAGGACTACACCGGGGAGCTGTTTTTT; CDR3: CASSTRGQDYTGELFF
size: many; length: 16; J: TRBJ2-2; V: TRBV6-1; D: -; DNA: TGTGCCAGCAGATCCCTGCGCGAGCTCAACACCGGGGAGCTGTTTTTT; CDR3: CASRSLRELNTGELFF
size: -; length: 12; J: TRBJ1-1; V: TRBV19; D: -; DNA: TGTGCCAGTTGTATCAGAGGGACTGAATCTTTCTTT; CDR3: CASCIRGTESFF